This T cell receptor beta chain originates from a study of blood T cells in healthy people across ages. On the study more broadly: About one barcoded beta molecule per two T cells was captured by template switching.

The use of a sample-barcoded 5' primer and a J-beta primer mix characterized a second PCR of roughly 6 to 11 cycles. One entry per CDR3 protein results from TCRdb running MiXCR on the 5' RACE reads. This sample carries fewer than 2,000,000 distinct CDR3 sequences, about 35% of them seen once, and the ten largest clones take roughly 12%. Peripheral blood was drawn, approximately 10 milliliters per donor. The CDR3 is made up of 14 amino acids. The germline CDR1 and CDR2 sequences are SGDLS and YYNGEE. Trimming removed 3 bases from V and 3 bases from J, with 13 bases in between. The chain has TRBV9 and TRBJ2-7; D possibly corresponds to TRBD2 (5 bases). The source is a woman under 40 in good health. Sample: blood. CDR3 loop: CASSAPSRDYEQYF. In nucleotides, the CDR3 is TGTGCCAGCAGCGCTCCCTCGAGGGACTACGAGCAGTACTTC.